The TCR beta chain under discussion was sequenced for a study of T cell changes during pregnancy in multiple sclerosis. Here immunoSEQ multiplex PCR was the method, and the copy in TCRdb shows in-frame clones only, minus some. The profile covers about 14,000 clones, with about nine tenths appearing a single time and 8.7% taken by the ten largest. V dropped 1 base and J dropped 8; count of bases not matched to a gene: 9. Germline loops: CDR1 LGHNA, CDR2 YSLEER. CDR3 length equals 15 residues. The sample in question was CD8+ T cells from peripheral blood mononuclear cells, obtained in the first trimester of pregnancy. The chain recombines TRBV4-3 with TRBJ1-2; 8 nucleotides line up with TRBD1. The clonotype was recovered from a female donor with multiple sclerosis, enrolled in a pregnancy study. The CDR3 loop is CASSQGQGRGGGYTF. The CDR3 region has the DNA TGCGCCAGCAGCCAAGGACAGGGGCGAGGAGGCGGCTACACCTTC.